This T cell receptor (beta chain) was profiled in a study of shared clonotypes between healthy human individuals. Investigators divided CD4+ cells into CD45RA+ naive and CD45RA-negative memory subsets. At deep level, the assay was performed. Generated by immunoSEQ multiplex PCR, the TCRdb table keeps only in-frame clones and is missing some. The sample has roughly 500,000 clones; more than 95% are singletons. This CDR3 has 16 amino acids. The junction had 11 bases not matched to a gene; V was cut back by 5 bases and J by 4 bases. Germline V gene data show CDR1 as MGHRA and CDR2 as YSYEKL. Whole-study findings and limits: Among donors, sharing of clonotypes was expected to be affected by sequencing depth. Limitation of the genetic and exposure-history diversity represented came from the few donors.

About this clone itself: Its antigen remains unidentified.

The sequenced material came from naive CD4+ T cells sorted from blood. Specified subset: CD45RA+ positively selected. The TCR comes from a woman younger than 45 in good health. The chain has TRBV4-1 and TRBJ2-7; 10 bases are a match to TRBD2. CDR3 in DNA: TGCGCCAGCAGCTTAAGAGTAGGACTAGCGGATTACGAGCAGTACTTC. This gives the protein CASSLRVGLADYEQYF.